The 31 T cell receptor beta chains listed next were all sequenced from one sample in a study of T cell responses to AZD1222 COVID-19 vaccine. Libraries were prepared by immunoSEQ multiplex PCR; TCRdb keeps only in-frame clonotypes and omits some of them. This table has approximately 140,000 clones, approximately 88% appearing once. The sequenced sample was peripheral blood, obtained on day 0 of AZD1222 vaccination. Receptors were obtained from an adult in good health.

This clone was observed a single time. The J gene is TRBJ1-3, the V gene TRBV2; D is unresolved. CDR3 length equals 14 residues. Trimming left V 7 bases short and J 0 bases short, with 10 bases between. Germline-derived CDR1 and CDR2 are SNHLY and FYNNEI. CDR3 in DNA: TGTGCCAGCAAAAGGGATCCCTCTGGAAACACCATATATTTT. Amino acids: CASKRDPSGNTIYF.

This chain links TRBV6-5 with TRBJ1-5; D is undetermined. CDR3 length: 15 amino acids. CDR1 is MNHEY and CDR2 is SVGAGI in the germline V gene. Trimming left V 0 bases short and J 1 base short, with 7 bases between. The CDR3 DNA follows: TGTGCCAGCAGTTACTCGATAGGGAGCAATCAGCCCCAGCATTTT. It specifies CASSYSIGSNQPQHF.

The V call is TRBV5-1, the J call TRBJ1-1; possible D gene TRBD1, 6 bases. Germline V gives CDR1 SGHRS, CDR2 YFSETQ. V lost 3 bases and J lost 3, with 12 bases in between. CDR3 length equals 14 residues. CDR3 in amino acids: CASSSPGAHTEAFF. CDR3 nucleotide sequence: TGCGCCAGCAGCTCGCCAGGGGCACACACTGAAGCTTTCTTT.

The gene calls are TRBV28 and TRBJ2-3; TRBD2 is a possible D gene (7 bases). V gave up 5 bases and J gave up 4 bases, with 19 bases separating them. Germline CDR1 reads MDHEN; CDR2 reads SYDVKM. The CDR3 extends over 16 amino acids. The CDR3 DNA sequence: TGTGCCAGCAGTAAGGGACGGCGGGGGCGGGCAGATACGCAGTATTTT. Amino acids: CASSKGRRGRADTQYF.

In its sample, this clone was seen once. This chain joins TRBV6-5 and TRBJ1-2; 8 bases agree with TRBD1. CDR3 length equals 14 residues. Germline CDR1 is MNHEY and CDR2 is SVGAGI. V shed 2 bases and J 4 bases; nucleotides not matched to a gene: 3. CDR3 bases: TGTGCCAGCAGTTACGACAGGGGAAGCTATGGCTACACCTTC. Its protein product is CASSYDRGSYGYTF.

Here the CDR3 DNA reads TGTGCCAGCAGTTTATTCTACCAAGAGACCCAGTACTTC. Translating it yields CASSLFYQETQYF. This sequence joins TRBV12-3 or TRBV12-4 and TRBJ2-5; D is undetermined. The CDR3 covers 13 residues. The ends were cut back, 2 bases at V and 0 bases at J, with 4 bases in the middle.

This clone was counted once. The CDR3 coding sequence is TGTGCCAGCAGCAACCTCCCCCCGGAGAGGACGGATCAAGAGACCCAGTACTTC. Amino acid sequence: CASSNLPPERTDQETQYF. V and J are TRBV21-1 and TRBJ2-5. TRBV21-1 is recorded as a pseudogene. The CDR3 runs to 18 residues.

This rearrangement joins TRBV2 to TRBJ2-7; 10 bases map to TRBD1. V lost 6 bases, J lost 2 bases, and 4 bases stayed unmatched. CDR1 is SNHLY and CDR2 is FYNNEI in the germline V gene. This CDR3 is 14 amino acids long. The CDR3 is CASRETGGTYEQYF. CDR3 nucleotides: TGTGCCAGCAGGGAGACAGGGGGCACCTACGAGCAGTACTTC.

The V gene is TRBV9, the J gene TRBJ1-2; D is undetermined. From germline, CDR1 is SGDLS and CDR2 YYNGEE. Deletions cut 6 bases from V and 6 bases from J, with 24 bases between. The CDR3 has 16 residues. The CDR3 protein is CASIRGVGNPYDGYTF. The CDR3 DNA sequence: TGTGCCAGCATCCGCGGGGTAGGGAACCCTTATGATGGCTACACCTTC.

The chain combines TRBV6-4 with TRBJ2-2, with D perhaps matching TRBD1 (6 bases). The CDR3 length is 15 residues. The V and J ends lost 10 bases and 6 bases respectively, with 21 bases between them. CDR1 MRHNA and CDR2 SNTAGT come from the germline V gene. The DNA of the CDR3 is TGTGCCACCTCCTTGGACAGCCACGGGTCCGGGGAGCTGTTTTTT. Protein product: CATSLDSHGSGELFF.

The J gene is TRBJ2-1, the V gene TRBV7-2; TRBD1 matches 7 bases. J gave up 3 bases and V 4 bases, and 6 bases lay outside the gene matches. This CDR3 comprises 15 residues. Germline values: CDR1 SGHTA, CDR2 FQGNSA. CDR3 amino acids: CASSSPGQNYNEQFF. DNA of the CDR3: TGTGCCAGCAGCTCCCCGGGACAGAACTACAATGAGCAGTTCTTC.

V and J are TRBV6-5 and TRBJ1-1, with no clear D. Per germline, CDR1 MNHEY and CDR2 SVGAGI. The CDR3 length is 13 residues. V shed 2 bases and J shed 5 bases, with 9 bases lying between them. This chain's CDR3 is CASSYAGRTEAFF. Written as DNA, the CDR3 is TGTGCCAGCAGTTACGCTGGGAGGACTGAAGCTTTCTTT.

Here the CDR3 DNA reads TGTGCCAGTAGTTCCGGACAGGGCCTCATCTATGGCTACACCTTC. Its translation: CASSSGQGLIYGYTF. The chain employs TRBV19 and TRBJ1-2; 8 positions agree with TRBD1. J lost 4 bases, V lost 5 bases, and 9 bases had no gene match. The germline gives CDR1 LNHDA, CDR2 SQIVND (reference sequence). This CDR3 region has 15 residues.

The chain combines TRBV19 with TRBJ2-1; 7 bases are a match to TRBD2. CDR3 size: 15 residues. Germline assignment: CDR1 LNHDA and CDR2 SQIVND (reference sequence). The V gene end was trimmed by 1 base and the J gene end by 2 bases; junction bases not matched to a gene: 2. The CDR3 DNA sequence: TGTGCCAGTAGTATAGCGGGGGGTCCCTACAATGAGCAGTTCTTC. Residues: CASSIAGGPYNEQFF.

The chain has TRBV5-1 and TRBJ1-1, with TRBD1 identical over 10 bases. Trimming at V came to 3 bases and at J to 4 bases, leaving 6 bases not matched to a gene. The CDR3 totals 15 residues. From germline, CDR1 is SGHRS and CDR2 YFSETQ. CDR3 sequence: CASSWGGTGATEAFF. The CDR3 DNA reads TGCGCCAGCAGCTGGGGTGGGACAGGGGCCACTGAAGCTTTCTTT.

This clone was counted a single time. The V gene is TRBV24-1, the J gene TRBJ1-2; D remains ambiguous. Trimming shortened V by 5 bases and J by 2 bases, and 8 bases separated the two germline ends. Germline assignment: CDR1 KGHDR and CDR2 SFDVKD. This CDR3 is 13 amino acids long. CDR3 sequence (DNA): TGTGCCACCAGTGTTGGCCTAAACTATGGCTACACCTTC. It codes for CATSVGLNYGYTF.

A single count supports this clone. The chain employs TRBV5-5 and TRBJ1-4, with 8 positions matching TRBD1. V shed 2 bases, J shed 7 bases, and the junction held 10 bases outside the gene matches. CDR1 and CDR2 (germline): SGHKS, YYEKEE (reference sequence). The CDR3 covers 16 residues. CDR3 bases: TGTGCCAGCAGCTTTCAGTCAGGGGGCGCCGGTGAAAAACTGTTTTTT. Protein: CASSFQSGGAGEKLFF.

This rearrangement joins TRBV7-3 to TRBJ2-1; no reliable D call. V dropped 2 bases and J dropped 5 bases, with 13 bases sitting between them. Germline assignment: CDR1 SGHTA and CDR2 FQGTGA. The CDR3 covers 15 residues. In nucleotides, the CDR3 is TGTGCCAGCAGCTTAGGTGCCGGTCCCAACAATGAGCAGTTCTTC. Translated, it gives CASSLGAGPNNEQFF.

V and J are TRBV2 and TRBJ2-7; D unclear. CDR3 length: 14 residues. Germline values: CDR1 SNHLY, CDR2 FYNNEI. Trimming removed 8 bases from V and 0 bases from J, with 14 bases in between. The CDR3 loop reads CASLFRPSSYEQYF. The DNA for the CDR3 is TGTGCCAGCCTTTTCCGGCCGTCCTCCTACGAGCAGTACTTC.

The genes are TRBV5-1 and TRBJ2-3; tentatively, D is TRBD1 (6 bases). CDR1 is SGHRS and CDR2 is YFSETQ in the germline V gene. The germline V and J ends were trimmed by 2 bases and 2 bases, with 9 bases remaining between them. The CDR3 contains 14 residues. The CDR3 sequence: CASSFGQFTDTQYF. The CDR3 coding sequence is TGCGCCAGCAGCTTTGGACAGTTCACAGATACGCAGTATTTT.

This clone showed up just once. The chain joins TRBV4-1 to TRBJ1-1; no clear D. CDR1 is MGHRA, CDR2 YSYEKL, per germline. This CDR3 has 16 amino acids. Trimming shortened V by 1 base and J by 3 bases, and 15 bases separated the two germline ends. The CDR3 loop reads CASSQGRRLRDTEAFF. The CDR3, as DNA: TGCGCCAGCAGCCAAGGGCGTAGGTTGAGGGACACTGAAGCTTTCTTT.

V is TRBV11-1 and J is TRBJ1-2, with 8 bases identical to TRBD1. Germline trimming cut 5 bases from V and 8 bases from J; bases unmatched to any gene: 13. CDR1 and CDR2 from the germline V gene are SGHAT and FQDESV (reference sequence). The CDR3 extends over 15 amino acids. CDR3 residues: CASSPQSGGGHGYTF. CDR3 nucleotides: TGTGCCAGCAGCCCCCAATCAGGGGGCGGGCACGGCTACACCTTC. Variable domain in full (rest from reference TRBV11-1 and TRBJ1-2): EAEVAQSPRYKITEKSQAVAFWCDPISGHATLYWYRQILGQGPELLVQFQDESVVDDSQLPKDRFSAERLKGVDSTLKIQPAELGDSAMYLCASSPQSGGGHGYTFGSGTRLTVV.

In DNA form, the CDR3 reads TGTGCCAGCAGCTTAGACAGGGGGTCCCAGCATTTT. Translating it yields CASSLDRGSQHF. The chain carries TRBV7-2 and TRBJ1-5; 8 positions agree with TRBD1. Germline values: CDR1 SGHTA, CDR2 FQGNSA. The CDR3 consists of 12 residues. J lost 11 bases, V lost 1 base, and 1 base had no gene match.

The V gene is TRBV27, the J gene TRBJ1-1; D gene unclear. V was clipped by 5 bases and J by 1 base, with 8 bases between them. Germline CDR1 MNHEY, CDR2 SMNVEV (reference sequence). CDR3 length: 13 amino acids. CDR3 residues: CASSKIPNTEAFF. The CDR3 nucleotides are TGTGCCAGCAGTAAGATCCCGAACACTGAAGCTTTCTTT.

The chain combines TRBV19 with TRBJ1-2; D gene uncertain. The CDR3 spans 12 residues. Germline CDR1 LNHDA, CDR2 SQIVND (reference sequence). Trimming took 6 bases from V and 0 from J, leaving 5 bases between them. The CDR3, as DNA: TGTGCCAGTAGGAGAGCTAACTATGGCTACACCTTC. Its translation: CASRRANYGYTF.

The chain employs TRBV28 and TRBJ1-2; D may be TRBD1 (6 bases). The germline CDR1 and CDR2 sequences are MDHEN and SYDVKM. V lost 3 bases and J lost 4, with 12 bases in between. CDR3 length equals 14 residues. The CDR3 loop is CASSFAQGSYGYTF. The CDR3 DNA reads as TGTGCCAGCAGTTTCGCACAGGGAAGCTATGGCTACACCTTC.

The chain carries TRBV7-9 and TRBJ1-3; TRBD1 matches at 12 bases. The CDR3 totals 19 residues. CDR1 SEHNR and CDR2 FQNEAQ come from the germline V gene (reference sequence). The J segment lost 2 bases and the V segment lost 4 bases, leaving 12 bases of the junction unmatched. In nucleotides, the CDR3 is TGTGCCAGCAGCTCCAGGGACAGGGGGCCTCTAATGACTGGAAACACCATATATTTT. Residues: CASSSRDRGPLMTGNTIYF.

This clone was detected a few times. The sample contains more than one DNA sequence encoding this CDR3. This chain links TRBV5-6 with TRBJ1-1; D remains unclear. Germline V gives CDR1 SGHDT, CDR2 YYEEEE. V dropped 2 bases and J dropped 4 bases, with 6 bases sitting between them. The CDR3 contains 12 residues. The CDR3 sequence: CASSLRGTEAFF. The CDR3 DNA reads as TGTGCCAGCAGCTTAAGAGGCACTGAAGCTTTCTTT.

The rearrangement uses TRBV12-3 or TRBV12-4 and TRBJ2-3; D remains unclear. V lost 6 bases, J lost 3 bases, and 7 bases lay in between. There are 12 residues in the CDR3. In nucleotides, the CDR3 is TGTGCCAGCAGCAGGTGGACAGATACGCAGTATTTT. Residues: CASSRWTDTQYF.

The chain recombines TRBV27 with TRBJ2-5; D uncertain. The germline V and J ends were trimmed by 1 base and 0 bases, with 9 bases remaining between them. The CDR3 has 15 residues. CDR1 is MNHEY and CDR2 is SMNVEV in the germline V gene (reference sequence). The CDR3 DNA is TGTGCCAGCAGTTTATGGGCAGGAAACCAAGAGACCCAGTACTTC. Protein sequence: CASSLWAGNQETQYF.

The rearrangement links TRBV4-2 to TRBJ2-1; 8 bases line up with TRBD1. CDR3 length: 14 residues. CDR1 is LGHNA, CDR2 YNFKEQ, per germline. The V and J ends lost 7 bases and 0 bases, in that order; junction bases with no gene match: 2. In DNA, the CDR3 is TGTGCCAGCACCACAGGGGGCTCCTACAATGAGCAGTTCTTC. Amino acids: CASTTGGSYNEQFF.